Sequencing of this T cell receptor (beta chain) was carried out in a study of blood T cells in healthy people across ages. The CDR3 loop spans 18 amino acids. The V gene's germline CDR1 is SGHDN and CDR2 FVKESK. Losses at the gene ends were 1 base for V and 1 base for J; bases not matched to a gene: 8. Through a sample-barcoded 5' primer and a J-beta primer mix, a second PCR was run for about 7 to 12 cycles. One entry per CDR3 protein, called by TCRdb with MiXCR from the 5' RACE reads. The table includes about 640,000 distinct CDR3 sequences, less than 45% detected once. This clonotype has more than one count but fewer than ten.

This TCR was sampled from an elderly man in good health. The sequenced material came from blood. The chain joins TRBV14 to TRBJ2-3; 10 positions match TRBD2. The CDR3 reads CASSQAGTSDRRTDTQYF. The DNA of the CDR3 is TGTGCCAGCAGCCAAGCCGGGACTAGCGACCGCCGCACAGATACGCAGTATTTT.